A single sample gave rise to the 30 T cell receptor beta chains below, sequenced in a study of shared clonotypes between healthy human individuals. Data came from immunoSEQ multiplex PCR; TCRdb stores just in-frame clones and leaves some out. Of about 1.1 million clones listed, approximately 78% are singletons. The sample comprised memory CD4+ T cells from PBMCs. The sample's subset: CD45RA-negative fraction. These receptors came from a man younger than 30 in good health. Some clones in this sample may be carry-over from other donors' samples.

The V gene is TRBV15, the J gene TRBJ2-1, with 9 nucleotides matching TRBD2. Germline trimming cut 5 bases from V and 0 bases from J; bases unmatched to any gene: 11. This CDR3 region has 18 residues. Per germline, CDR1 LNHNV and CDR2 YYDKDF (reference sequence). CDR3 region: CATSSATSGAPSYNEQFF. CDR3 nucleotides: TGTGCCACCAGCTCAGCGACTAGCGGAGCCCCCTCCTACAATGAGCAGTTCTTC.

The chain employs TRBV18 and TRBJ1-2, with D perhaps TRBD1 (6 bases). Germline loops: CDR1 KGHSH, CDR2 LQKENI. This CDR3 contains 15 residues. The V end lost 2 bases, the J end lost 4 bases, and 14 bases lay between the germline ends. CDR3 residues: CASSPIIQGGYGYTF. DNA for the CDR3: TGTGCCAGCTCACCAATCATACAGGGCGGCTATGGCTACACCTTC.

V is TRBV7-2 and J is TRBJ2-2; TRBD2 agrees at 8 bases. The CDR3 runs to 15 residues. Germline CDR1 reads SGHTA; CDR2 reads FQGNSA. V shed 1 base and J 6 bases; nucleotides not matched to a gene: 4. CDR3 amino acids: CASSLEIGRAGELFF. CDR3 sequence (DNA): TGTGCCAGCAGCTTAGAGATCGGGAGGGCCGGGGAGCTGTTTTTT.

The V gene is TRBV7-2, the J gene TRBJ1-5; TRBD1 matches at 11 bases. J was trimmed by 6 bases and V by 8 bases; bases with no gene match: 6. The germline V gene has CDR1 SGHTA and CDR2 FQGNSA. CDR3 length: 14 residues. This CDR3 reads CASARTGGGQPQHF. The CDR3, as DNA: TGTGCCAGCGCCCGGACAGGGGGCGGTCAGCCCCAGCATTTT.

In the case of this clone: The sample contains more than one DNA sequence encoding this CDR3. The chain couples TRBV25-1 to TRBJ2-7; TRBD2 matches 9 bases. Trimming at V came to 2 bases and at J to 1 base, leaving 6 bases not matched to a gene. The germline gives CDR1 MGHDK, CDR2 SYGVNS. There are 16 residues in the CDR3. In DNA form, the CDR3 reads TGTGCCAGCAGTGAAGGGGGCCTAGCGGGGTCCTACGAGCAGTACTTC. Amino acids: CASSEGGLAGSYEQYF.

In nucleotides, the CDR3 is TGTGCCAGCAGTGAAGCCTCACCACGACCCTACGAGCAGTACTTC. Translating gives CASSEASPRPYEQYF. V gene TRBV6-1 combines with J gene TRBJ2-7, with unresolved D. This CDR3 has 15 residues. Per germline, CDR1 MNHNS and CDR2 SASEGT. The germline V and J ends were trimmed by 0 bases and 2 bases, with 11 bases remaining between them.

This sequence joins TRBV5-1 and TRBJ2-6, with D possibly being TRBD1 (6 bases). The V end lost 4 bases, the J end lost 4 bases, and 9 bases lay between the germline ends. From germline, CDR1 is SGHRS and CDR2 YFSETQ. The length of the CDR3 is 14 residues. Here the CDR3 reads CASSGDRGANVLTF. The CDR3 DNA reads TGCGCCAGCAGCGGTGACAGGGGGGCCAACGTCCTGACTTTC.

CDR3 sequence (DNA): TGTGCCAGCAGTGAAGCATGGGGGAATCAGCCCCAGCATTTT. Its translation: CASSEAWGNQPQHF. The genes are TRBV2 and TRBJ1-5, with D possibly TRBD1 on 5 matching bases. This CDR3 has 14 residues. Germline-derived CDR1 and CDR2 are SNHLY and FYNNEI. V was trimmed by 0 bases and J by 4 bases, leaving 7 bases between them.

The gene calls are TRBV27 and TRBJ2-7; tentatively, D is TRBD1 (5 bases). Germline V gives CDR1 MNHEY, CDR2 SMNVEV (reference sequence). V lost 2 bases and J 6 bases, leaving 14 bases between the germline ends. This CDR3 is 14 amino acids long. This CDR3 reads CASSLKGFRGEQYF. The CDR3 nucleotides read TGTGCCAGCAGTTTAAAAGGGTTTAGGGGCGAGCAGTACTTC.

The rearrangement uses TRBV2 and TRBJ2-7; 7 bases align to TRBD1. This CDR3 comprises 16 residues. Germline trimming cut 5 bases from V and 0 bases from J; bases unmatched to any gene: 10. CDR1 and CDR2 (germline): SNHLY, FYNNEI. CDR3: CASSINRDRGSYEQYF. The CDR3 DNA is TGTGCCAGCAGTATCAACCGGGACAGAGGCTCCTACGAGCAGTACTTC.

The chain links TRBV5-1 to TRBJ2-7; 11 nucleotides agree with TRBD1. The germline gives CDR1 SGHRS, CDR2 YFSETQ. The length of the CDR3 is 15 residues. With 4 bases clipped from V and 3 bases from J, the junction kept 6 bases outside the gene matches. The CDR3 protein is CASSVGTGGFYEQYF. The CDR3, as DNA: TGCGCCAGCAGCGTGGGGACAGGGGGATTCTACGAGCAGTACTTC.

This chain links TRBV6-4 with TRBJ1-1; tentative D call: TRBD1 (5 bases). CDR3 length equals 15 residues. Trimming shortened V by 6 bases and J by 1 base, and 15 bases separated the two germline ends. Germline V CDR1 and CDR2: MRHNA, SNTAGT. The CDR3 here is CASRINGGENTEAFF. The CDR3 nucleotides are TGTGCCAGCAGAATTAACGGGGGGGAGAACACTGAAGCTTTCTTT.

This clone was observed a handful of times. This chain links TRBV7-3 with TRBJ1-5; D unresolved. The germline V gene has CDR1 SGHTA and CDR2 FQGTGA. There are 17 residues in the CDR3. The V end was cut by 2 bases, the J end by 0 bases, with 14 bases between. CDR3 coding DNA: TGTGCCAGCAGCTTAGCTAGCAGGTCTTATAGCAATCAGCCCCAGCATTTT. This translates into CASSLASRSYSNQPQHF. The whole variable domain, remainder taken from reference TRBV7-3 and TRBJ1-5, is GAGVSQTPSNKVTEKGKYVELRCDPISGHTALYWYRQSLGQGPEFLIYFQGTGAADDSGLPNDRFFAVRPEGSVSTLKIQRTERGDSAVYLCASSLASRSYSNQPQHFGDGTRLSIL.

The V gene is TRBV18, the J gene TRBJ2-7, with TRBD2 matching 12 bases. Germline V gives CDR1 KGHSH, CDR2 LQKENI. The CDR3 runs to 13 residues. V shed 4 bases, J shed 5 bases, and the junction held 0 bases outside the gene matches. The CDR3 region has the DNA TGTGCCAGCTCACGACTAGCGGGAGACGAGCAGTACTTC. Its protein product is CASSRLAGDEQYF.

The gene calls are TRBV28 and TRBJ2-3; 8 bases map to TRBD2. Germline trimming cut 11 bases from V and 2 bases from J; bases unmatched to any gene: 9. The germline V gene encodes CDR1 MDHEN and CDR2 SYDVKM. This CDR3 is built from 14 residues. The CDR3 coding sequence is TGTGCCTCGGGGTCGGGAGGGACCACAGATACGCAGTATTTT. This gives the protein CASGSGGTTDTQYF. Together with reference TRBV28 and TRBJ2-3, the CDR3 gives the full variable domain: DVKVTQSSRYLVKRTGEKVFLECVQDMDHENMFWYRQDPGLGLRLIYFSYDVKMKEKGDIPEGYSVSREKKERFSLILESASTNQTSMYLCASGSGGTTDTQYFGPGTRLTVL.

The chain has TRBV19 and TRBJ1-5; D perhaps matches TRBD1 (6 bases). V was trimmed by 3 bases and J by 4 bases, leaving 16 bases between them. Germline V gene data show CDR1 as LNHDA and CDR2 as SQIVND (reference sequence). The CDR3 spans 16 residues. The CDR3 reads CASSIRPRGGNQPQHF. The CDR3 bases are TGTGCCAGTAGTATTCGTCCCAGGGGAGGGAATCAGCCCCAGCATTTT.

Notes on this clone: Other DNA sequences of this sample code for an identical CDR3. CDR3 in amino acids: CASSQTGSGANVLTF. The CDR3 DNA follows: TGTGCCAGCAGCCAGACAGGGTCCGGGGCCAACGTCCTGACTTTC. The gene calls are TRBV6-5 and TRBJ2-6, with TRBD1 matching over 7 bases. The ends lost 6 bases at V and 4 bases at J; junction bases unmatched: 6. This CDR3 is built from 15 residues. Germline assignment: CDR1 MNHEY and CDR2 SVGAGI.

The table lists this clone with a few counts. The V gene is TRBV27, the J gene TRBJ2-1, with unresolved D. V lost 5 bases to trimming and J lost 4 bases, with 9 bases between them. The germline gives CDR1 MNHEY, CDR2 SMNVEV (reference sequence). The CDR3 loop spans 13 amino acids. The CDR3 DNA follows: TGTGCCAGCAGTCCCAGCGTATACAATGAGCAGTTCTTC. Translation: CASSPSVYNEQFF.

As for this clone: This same CDR3 is encoded by further DNA sequences in the sample. The chain is built from TRBV18 and TRBJ1-5; D remains ambiguous. Germline lookup yields CDR1 KGHSH and CDR2 LQKENI. With 3 bases removed from V and 0 bases from J, the gap between germline ends came to 6 bases. There are 14 residues in the CDR3. The CDR3 is CASSPGSSNQPQHF. The CDR3 coding sequence is TGTGCCAGCTCACCCGGGTCTAGCAATCAGCCCCAGCATTTT.

V is TRBV28 and J is TRBJ2-7; D unresolved. Trimming stripped 8 bases from V and 2 bases from J, with 13 bases between. The CDR3 is 13 residues long. Germline V gives CDR1 MDHEN, CDR2 SYDVKM. The CDR3 region has the DNA TGTGCCAGCTACAGTAGGTCTACCTACGAGCAGTACTTC. It encodes CASYSRSTYEQYF.

In this sample, this clone turned up many times. The rearrangement joins TRBV5-8 to TRBJ2-7, with 11 bases lining up with TRBD2. The CDR3 sequence is 17 residues long. CDR1 SGHTS and CDR2 YDEGEE come from the germline V gene. Trimming cost V 1 base and J 0 bases; bases outside gene matches: 6. The CDR3: CASSLPISGRGSYEQYF. The CDR3 DNA is TGTGCCAGCAGCTTGCCGATTAGCGGGAGGGGCTCCTACGAGCAGTACTTC.

The V call is TRBV4-2, the J call TRBJ1-5, with no clear D. The CDR3 contains 15 residues. The V end lost 4 bases, the J end lost 0 bases, and 10 bases lay between the germline ends. Germline V gene lookup returns CDR1 LGHNA and CDR2 YNFKEQ. The CDR3 loop reads CASSPLGNSNQPQHF. The DNA for the CDR3 is TGTGCCAGCAGCCCCCTGGGAAATAGCAATCAGCCCCAGCATTTT.

V is TRBV21-1 and J is TRBJ2-3; the D call of TRBD1 is as the table states it, not checked on the DNA. TRBV21-1 is classified as a pseudogene. The CDR3 is 14 residues long. CDR3 sequence (DNA): TGTGCCAGCGGCGTTAGACAAAGCACAGATACGCAGTATTTT. As protein: CASGVRQSTDTQYF.

The table lists this clone with a count of one. The gene calls are TRBV5-1 and TRBJ2-1; the D gene is possibly TRBD2 (5 bases). The CDR3 runs 16 residues. From germline, CDR1 is SGHRS and CDR2 YFSETQ. Deletions cut 6 bases from V and 1 base from J, with 17 bases between. The CDR3 is CASNAIGSASYNEQFF. Written as DNA, the CDR3 is TGCGCCAGCAACGCCATTGGGAGTGCATCCTACAATGAGCAGTTCTTC.

The rearrangement uses TRBV28 and TRBJ2-6; 8 bases are a match to TRBD1. After removal of 4 bases from V and 2 bases from J, the junction contained 7 bases not matched to a gene. Germline-derived CDR1 and CDR2 are MDHEN and SYDVKM. The CDR3 runs 17 residues. The DNA for the CDR3 is TGTGCCAGCAGTTCAAGGCCAGGGGGCGCTGGGGCCAACGTCCTGACTTTC. Protein product: CASSSRPGGAGANVLTF.

This chain connects TRBV7-9 to TRBJ2-3, with TRBD2 identical over 10 bases. CDR3 length: 14 residues. Germline CDR1 SEHNR, CDR2 FQNEAQ (reference sequence). Trimming removed 1 base from V and 10 bases from J; junction bases left unmatched: 5. The CDR3 spells CASSLVPSGSAQYF. The CDR3 DNA is TGTGCCAGCAGCTTAGTTCCTAGCGGGAGTGCGCAGTATTTT.

The rearrangement uses TRBV28 and TRBJ2-7; D is possibly TRBD2 (6 bases). The CDR3 spans 15 residues. Germline V gene data show CDR1 as MDHEN and CDR2 as SYDVKM. Trimming took 6 bases from V and 4 from J, leaving 19 bases between them. The CDR3 bases are TGTGCCAGCAGAGGGGACTCGCGAGGTGGGTACGAGCAGTACTTC. Translated: CASRGDSRGGYEQYF.

This clone appeared a few times. As DNA, the CDR3 is TGTGCCAGCAGTTCGGGGGCGGAGCAGTACTTC. Translated: CASSSGAEQYF. The gene calls are TRBV28 and TRBJ2-7, with D tentatively TRBD1 or TRBD2 (6 bases each). CDR1 is MDHEN and CDR2 is SYDVKM in the germline V gene. Trimming removed 4 bases at V and 7 bases at J, with 8 bases between. CDR3 size: 11 residues.

This clone was detected only a few times. CDR3 nucleotides: TGTGCCAGTAGTACCCACTCCGACTCACGCTCTGGAAACACCATATATTTT. It yields the protein CASSTHSDSRSGNTIYF. The chain combines TRBV19 with TRBJ1-3; D unresolved. Trimming pared 4 bases from V and 0 bases from J, leaving 16 bases between. The CDR3 runs to 17 residues. Per germline, CDR1 LNHDA and CDR2 SQIVND (reference sequence). The full variable domain, rest sourced from reference TRBV19 and TRBJ1-3, is DGGITQSPKYLFRKEGQNVTLSCEQNLNHDAMYWYRQDPGQGLRLIYYSQIVNDFQKGDIAEGYSVSREKKESFPLTVTSAQKNPTAFYLCASSTHSDSRSGNTIYFGEGSWLTVV.

A few counts support this clone. CDR3 sequence (DNA): TGTGCCAGCAGTTCCGACATTGACTCCTACAATGAGCAGTTCTTC. Its translation is CASSSDIDSYNEQFF. V usage is TRBV28 and J usage is TRBJ2-1; D is ambiguous. Per the germline V gene, CDR1 is MDHEN and CDR2 is SYDVKM. Trimming removed 4 bases at V and 0 bases at J, with 10 bases between. The CDR3 runs 15 residues.